Shown below are 22 T cell receptor beta chains from a single sample sequenced in a study of shared clonotypes between healthy human individuals. Some clones are missing from TCRdb's copy, which holds only in-frame ones; the method was immunoSEQ multiplex PCR. The sample has approximately 1,500,000 clones, 95% to 99% seen once. Sequencing was carried out using naive CD4+ T cells sorted from blood. As to subset: CD45RA+ positively selected. These TCRs come from a man between 25 and 39 years old in good health.

The chain combines TRBV2 with TRBJ1-4; tentative D call: TRBD1 (6 bases). In germline, CDR1 is SNHLY, CDR2 FYNNEI. V lost 3 bases and J 8 bases, leaving 13 bases between the germline ends. The length of the CDR3 is 14 residues. CDR3 DNA sequence: TGTGCCAGCAGTGATCTTACAGGGCAGGAAAAACTGTTTTTT. It is translated as CASSDLTGQEKLFF. Variable domain in full (rest from reference TRBV2 and TRBJ1-4): EPEVTQTPSHQVTQMGQEVILRCVPISNHLYFYWYRQILGQKVEFLVSFYNNEISEKSEIFDDQFSVERPDGSNFTLKIRSTKLEDSAMYFCASSDLTGQEKLFFGSGTQLSVL.

The chain joins TRBV9 to TRBJ2-1; 9 bases are shared with TRBD1. J lost 5 bases, V lost 1 base, and 4 bases had no gene match. Germline V lookup: CDR1 SGDLS, CDR2 YYNGEE. The CDR3 extends over 15 amino acids. The CDR3 spells CASSVWDREDNEQFF. In DNA, the CDR3 is TGTGCCAGCAGCGTATGGGACAGGGAGGACAATGAGCAGTTCTTC.

A word on this clone: Germline and junction disagree at one end, which may indicate a read error. This chain connects TRBV13 to TRBJ2-7; possibly TRBD2 for D (5 bases). The germline gives CDR1 PRHDT, CDR2 FYEKMQ (reference sequence). This CDR3 has 18 residues. CDR3 DNA: TGTGCCAGCAGCCTAGGGAGATTAGCGCCCGGAAGCTCCTACGAGCAGTACTTC. It yields the protein CASSLGRLAPGSSYEQYF.

The genes are TRBV19 and TRBJ2-1; TRBD2 matches at 14 bases. The CDR3 length is 20 residues. Germline V gene data show CDR1 as LNHDA and CDR2 as SQIVND (reference sequence). J gave up 0 bases and V 5 bases, and 12 bases lay outside the gene matches. DNA of the CDR3: TGTGCCAGTAGTCCCCTACCCGGGACTAGCGGGAGAGGCTCCTACAATGAGCAGTTCTTC. This gives the protein CASSPLPGTSGRGSYNEQFF.

The V gene is TRBV4-2, the J gene TRBJ1-1; tentatively, D is TRBD1 (6 bases). CDR3 length: 14 amino acids. V dropped 8 bases and J dropped 4 bases, with 17 bases sitting between them. Germline CDR1 reads LGHNA; CDR2 reads YNFKEQ. The chain's CDR3 is CASGHPGDPTEAFF. DNA for the CDR3: TGTGCCAGCGGTCATCCAGGGGATCCCACTGAAGCTTTCTTT.

The chain joins TRBV19 to TRBJ2-1; D unresolved. Per germline, CDR1 LNHDA and CDR2 SQIVND (reference sequence). The CDR3 runs 14 residues. V gave up 6 bases and J gave up 4 bases, with 13 bases separating them. The CDR3 here is CASRAVGRYNEQFF. The CDR3 region has the DNA TGTGCCAGTAGAGCAGTAGGAAGATACAATGAGCAGTTCTTC.

The rearrangement uses TRBV7-6 and TRBJ2-2; D may be TRBD2 (5 bases). Germline assignment: CDR1 SGHVS and CDR2 FNYEAQ. The CDR3 is made up of 13 amino acids. Trimming removed 1 base from V and 5 bases from J, with 5 bases in between. In DNA, the CDR3 is TGTGCCAGCAGCTTAGGCGGGACCGGGGAGCTGTTTTTT. This encodes CASSLGGTGELFF.

The gene calls are TRBV5-8 and TRBJ1-2; 9 nucleotides align to TRBD1. Per germline, CDR1 SGHTS and CDR2 YDEGEE. This CDR3 spans 13 amino acids. V trimming: 2 bases; J trimming: 6 bases; junction bases outside the gene matches: 2. CDR3 region: CASSLQGADGYTF. DNA of the CDR3: TGTGCCAGCAGCTTACAGGGGGCAGATGGCTACACCTTC. Looking up the rest from reference TRBV5-8 and TRBJ1-2 gives the full variable domain: EAGVTQSPTHLIKTRGQQATLRCSPISGHTSVYWYQQALGLGLQFLLWYDEGEERNRGNFPPRFSGRQFPNYSSELNVNALELEDSALYLCASSLQGADGYTFGSGTRLTVV.

A word on this clone: The same CDR3 is also encoded by other DNA sequences in this sample. CDR3 amino acids: CASSLDGFVSNQPQHF. Here the CDR3 DNA reads TGTGCCAGCAGCTTGGATGGATTTGTGAGCAATCAGCCCCAGCATTTT. The chain joins TRBV5-5 to TRBJ1-5; D not certain. The V gene's germline CDR1 is SGHKS and CDR2 YYEKEE (reference sequence). Trimming took 0 bases from V and 1 from J, leaving 11 bases between them. The CDR3 spans 16 residues.

The CDR3 nucleotides are TGTGCCAGCAGCTTAGCGGCGGCAGGTCTTCGTCATGAGCAGTTCTTC. It yields the protein CASSLAAAGLRHEQFF. This chain links TRBV7-2 with TRBJ2-1; no definite D call. This CDR3 contains 16 residues. The germline CDR1 and CDR2 sequences are SGHTA and FQGNSA. Trimming took 0 bases from V and 8 from J, leaving 17 bases between them.

The chain carries TRBV7-8 and TRBJ2-7; 13 nucleotides match TRBD2. CDR1 SGHVS and CDR2 FQNEAQ come from the germline V gene. The CDR3 is made up of 15 amino acids. Germline trimming cut 4 bases from V and 2 bases from J; bases unmatched to any gene: 2. In nucleotides, the CDR3 is TGTGCCAGCAGCTCACTAGCGGGAGGGCCCTACGAGCAGTACTTC. This codes for CASSSLAGGPYEQYF.

V is TRBV28 and J is TRBJ2-7; TRBD1 matches at 10 bases. The CDR3 covers 18 residues. J was trimmed by 5 bases and V by 5 bases; bases with no gene match: 18. Germline V lookup: CDR1 MDHEN, CDR2 SYDVKM. CDR3 sequence (DNA): TGTGCCAGCAGTCCGATAAAGGGACAGGGGAGGAGGGCCCACGAGCAGTACTTC. Its translation is CASSPIKGQGRRAHEQYF.

V and J are TRBV4-1 and TRBJ2-7; 8 bases are a match to TRBD1. The germline gives CDR1 MGHRA, CDR2 YSYEKL. V dropped 2 bases and J dropped 3; count of bases not matched to a gene: 6. The CDR3 is 15 amino acids. CDR3 sequence (DNA): TGCGCCAGCAGCCAACCCGTAACAGGGGGCTACGAGCAGTACTTC. This sequence encodes CASSQPVTGGYEQYF.

The chain carries TRBV5-5 and TRBJ2-2; TRBD1 matches at 7 bases. CDR1 and CDR2 (germline): SGHKS, YYEKEE (reference sequence). The V gene end was trimmed by 0 bases and the J gene end by 4 bases; junction bases not matched to a gene: 3. The CDR3 is made up of 15 amino acids. CDR3 amino acids: CASSLGTGFTGELFF. DNA of the CDR3: TGTGCCAGCAGCTTGGGGACAGGATTCACCGGGGAGCTGTTTTTT.

This clone was counted once. This chain uses TRBV29-1 with TRBJ2-7, with D perhaps TRBD2 (5 bases). The CDR3 covers 15 residues. CDR1 and CDR2 (germline): SQVTM, ANQGSEA. Trimming removed 0 bases from V and 7 bases from J, with 19 bases in between. The CDR3 region is CSVEDRASASGEQYF. CDR3 DNA sequence: TGCAGCGTTGAAGATAGGGCAAGCGCCTCGGGGGAGCAGTACTTC.

This sequence joins TRBV19 and TRBJ2-3; 7 positions agree with TRBD2. Germline CDR1 reads LNHDA; CDR2 reads SQIVND (reference sequence). Losses at the gene ends were 4 bases for V and 1 base for J; bases not matched to a gene: 8. The CDR3 is 16 amino acids. This CDR3 is CASSKHLTSGTDTQYF. The CDR3 nucleotides are TGTGCCAGTAGTAAACACCTCACTAGCGGCACAGATACGCAGTATTTT.

This sequence joins TRBV28 and TRBJ2-2; possible D gene TRBD2, 5 bases. The germline CDR1 and CDR2 sequences are MDHEN and SYDVKM. There are 15 residues in the CDR3. Trimming took 3 bases from V and 3 from J, leaving 11 bases between them. The CDR3 here is CASSFSGGHTGELFF. DNA for the CDR3: TGTGCCAGCAGTTTTTCGGGCGGGCACACCGGGGAGCTGTTTTTT. Filled out from reference TRBV28 and TRBJ2-2, the complete variable domain reads DVKVTQSSRYLVKRTGEKVFLECVQDMDHENMFWYRQDPGLGLRLIYFSYDVKMKEKGDIPEGYSVSREKKERFSLILESASTNQTSMYLCASSFSGGHTGELFFGEGSRLTVL.

This clone was recorded a few times. In the same sample, other DNA sequences code for this CDR3. This rearrangement joins TRBV7-6 to TRBJ2-5; the match to TRBD1 covers 10 bases. CDR3 length: 14 residues. V dropped 1 base and J dropped 5; count of bases not matched to a gene: 1. The germline V gene has CDR1 SGHVS and CDR2 FNYEAQ. The DNA for the CDR3 is TGTGCCAGCAGCTTAGGGACAGGGGGGGAGACCCAGTACTTC. Its translation: CASSLGTGGETQYF.

The chain is built from TRBV29-1 and TRBJ1-1; the match to TRBD1 covers 10 bases. The germline gives CDR1 SQVTM, CDR2 ANQGSEA. The junction had 6 bases not matched to a gene; V was cut back by 6 bases and J by 2 bases. CDR3 length: 14 residues. CDR3 DNA: TGCAGCGTAGGGACAGGGGTGGTCAACACTGAAGCTTTCTTT. Translation gives CSVGTGVVNTEAFF.

The chain recombines TRBV11-2 with TRBJ2-5; no firm D call. This CDR3 has 14 amino acids. CDR1 is SGHAT, CDR2 FQNNGV, per germline. The ends were cut back, 2 bases at V and 2 bases at J, with 9 bases in the middle. Here the CDR3 DNA reads TGTGCCAGCAGCTTATTCCGTGGGCAAGAGACCCAGTACTTC. Translating it yields CASSLFRGQETQYF. Filled out from reference TRBV11-2 and TRBJ2-5, the complete variable domain reads EAGVAQSPRYKIIEKRQSVAFWCNPISGHATLYWYQQILGQGPKLLIQFQNNGVVDDSQLPKDRFSAERLKGVDSTLKIQPAKLEDSAVYLCASSLFRGQETQYFGPGTRLLVL.

The chain uses TRBV7-2 and TRBJ2-5, with D unresolved. Germline CDR1 SGHTA, CDR2 FQGNSA. The CDR3 totals 13 residues. V lost 5 bases and J lost 3, with 10 bases in between. This chain's CDR3 is CASSTPRKETQYF. The CDR3 region has the DNA TGTGCCAGCAGCACCCCTAGGAAAGAGACCCAGTACTTC.

CDR3 loop: CSASHQETQYF. The CDR3 nucleotides read TGCAGTGCTAGTCACCAAGAGACCCAGTACTTC. This chain connects TRBV20-1 to TRBJ2-5; unclear D gene. Germline CDR1 DFQATT, CDR2 SNEGSKA (reference sequence). V lost 3 bases, J lost 0 bases, and 2 bases lay in between. The CDR3 has 11 residues.